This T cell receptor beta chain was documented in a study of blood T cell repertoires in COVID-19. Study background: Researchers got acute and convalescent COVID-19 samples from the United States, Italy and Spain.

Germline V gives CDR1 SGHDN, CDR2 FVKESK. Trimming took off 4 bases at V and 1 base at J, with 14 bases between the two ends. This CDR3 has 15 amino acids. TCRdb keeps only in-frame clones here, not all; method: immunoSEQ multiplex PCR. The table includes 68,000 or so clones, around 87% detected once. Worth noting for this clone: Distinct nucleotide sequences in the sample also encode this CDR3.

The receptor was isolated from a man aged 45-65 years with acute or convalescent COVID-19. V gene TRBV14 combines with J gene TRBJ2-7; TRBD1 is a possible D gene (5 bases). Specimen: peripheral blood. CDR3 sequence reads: CASSRGTGQSYEQYV. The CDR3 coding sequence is TGTGCCAGCAGCCGAGGAACAGGACAATCCTACGAGCAGTACGTC.